This T cell receptor (beta chain) emerged from a study of blood T cell repertoires in COVID-19. This table comes from immunoSEQ multiplex PCR, and its TCRdb copy is limited to in-frame clones, with some not included. The sample lists approximately 38,000 clones, about 80% occurring once. V was cut by 2 bases and J by 0 bases, with 13 bases left in between. In germline, CDR1 is SGDLS, CDR2 YYNGEE. The CDR3 has 16 residues. The origin of this receptor is a human donor with acute or convalescent COVID-19. The donor label of this sample is uncertain. The chain links TRBV9 to TRBJ2-3, with D tentatively TRBD2 (6 bases). Specimen: peripheral blood. CDR3 in amino acids: CASSVRLDTSTDTQYF. DNA of the CDR3: TGTGCCAGCAGCGTGAGACTAGACACTAGCACAGATACGCAGTATTTT.